The 25 T cell receptor beta chains below all came from one sample that was sequenced in a study of CD8 T cells in Susac syndrome (dated by TCRdb to the late 2010s). The receptor library was made with the immunoSEQ multiplex PCR assay. RNA was extracted using the RNeasy kit, and roughly 0.45 to 1 microgram was reverse transcribed with random hexamers. TCRdb reworked the public reads: Q25 trimming with fastp, MiXCR clone assembly, productive beta chains retained. One record per CDR3 amino acid sequence lists the most common genes and DNA. The sample table holds 51,000 or so distinct CDR3 sequences, of which 90% to 95% were seen once. More than 0.45% of the sample goes to the ten largest clones. The sample comprised CD8+ T cells from PBMCs. Receptor source: a human donor in good health.

The V gene is TRBV12-3 or TRBV12-4, the J gene TRBJ2-7, with TRBD2 identical over 9 bases. This CDR3 contains 14 residues. V lost 7 bases, J lost 7 bases, and 11 bases stayed unmatched. The CDR3 loop reads CASTPGLANGEQYF. CDR3 in DNA: TGTGCCAGCACTCCGGGACTAGCAAATGGGGAGCAGTACTTC.

This clonotype was seen just once. J is TRBJ2-5 and V is TRBV5-1; maybe TRBD1 (5 bases). Germline assignment: CDR1 SGHRS and CDR2 YFSETQ. Trimming left V 4 bases short and J 2 bases short, with 18 bases between. This CDR3 has 16 amino acids. The CDR3 nucleotides are TGCGCCAGCAGCGACAACCAGGGTAACAAACAAGAGACCCAGTACTTC. This sequence encodes CASSDNQGNKQETQYF.

The rearrangement uses TRBV27 and TRBJ1-5; the D gene is possibly TRBD1 (5 bases). The V gene's germline CDR1 is MNHEY and CDR2 SMNVEV (reference sequence). The V and J ends lost 5 bases and 0 bases respectively, with 8 bases between them. There are 14 residues in the CDR3. CDR3 DNA sequence: TGTGCCAGCAGTGCGGGGGATAGCAATCAGCCCCAGCATTTT. This gives the protein CASSAGDSNQPQHF.

This chain connects TRBV29-1 to TRBJ2-3, with 10 bases lining up with TRBD1. This CDR3 is 14 amino acids long. Per germline, CDR1 SQVTM and CDR2 ANQGSEA. After removal of 6 bases from V and 6 bases from J, the junction contained 9 bases not matched to a gene. CDR3 DNA sequence: TGCAGCGTCGACAGGGGGCGCGATTCGGATACGCAGTATTTT. It yields the protein CSVDRGRDSDTQYF.

The rearrangement joins TRBV5-4 to TRBJ1-1; 9 bases are shared with TRBD1. V lost 3 bases and J lost 3; bases outside the gene matches: 6. The CDR3 totals 15 residues. Germline CDR1 SGHNT, CDR2 YYREEE (reference sequence). CDR3 region: CASSWTGATDTEAFF. DNA of the CDR3: TGTGCCAGCAGCTGGACAGGGGCTACCGACACTGAAGCTTTCTTT.

The chain carries TRBV9 and TRBJ2-3; 8 nucleotides line up with TRBD1. The CDR3 covers 13 residues. V gave up 3 bases and J gave up 6 bases; unmatched junction bases: 3. Looked up from germline, CDR1 is SGDLS and CDR2 is YYNGEE. The CDR3 spells CASSAQGADTQYF. The DNA for the CDR3 is TGTGCCAGCAGCGCTCAGGGGGCGGATACGCAGTATTTT.

The V and J genes are TRBV4-1 and TRBJ2-7; D is possibly TRBD2 (6 bases). V was cut by 3 bases and J by 3 bases, with 15 bases left in between. The germline V gene has CDR1 MGHRA and CDR2 YSYEKL. The CDR3 length is 15 residues. The DNA for the CDR3 is TGCGCCAGCAGCCACCCGGGAGAGGGAATCTACGAGCAGTACTTC. This sequence encodes CASSHPGEGIYEQYF.

This chain links TRBV12-3 or TRBV12-4 with TRBJ2-3; D remains unclear. The V and J ends lost 3 bases and 1 base respectively, with 5 bases between them. There are 13 residues in the CDR3. The CDR3 is CASSLSRTDTQYF. The CDR3 DNA follows: TGTGCCAGCAGTTTGTCCCGCACAGATACGCAGTATTTT.

The V gene is TRBV27, the J gene TRBJ2-1; possible D gene TRBD2, 5 bases. The germline gives CDR1 MNHEY, CDR2 SMNVEV (reference sequence). The CDR3 sequence is 16 residues long. Trimming cost V 4 bases and J 5 bases, with 18 bases left between them. The CDR3 DNA sequence: TGTGCCAGCAGTTCCTCCTCACGGGGTGCGAACAATGAGCAGTTCTTC. Translation: CASSSSSRGANNEQFF.

This chain connects TRBV6-5 to TRBJ1-1, with 8 nucleotides matching TRBD1. The CDR3 covers 13 residues. J lost 4 bases, V lost 11 bases, and 9 bases had no gene match. CDR1 is MNHEY, CDR2 SVGAGI, per germline. CDR3: CASQGDGRTEAFF. Written as DNA, the CDR3 is TGTGCCTCACAGGGGGACGGGCGCACTGAAGCTTTCTTT.

V is TRBV24-1 and J is TRBJ1-1; D is uncertain. The germline gives CDR1 KGHDR, CDR2 SFDVKD. The CDR3 has 12 amino acids. Trimming removed 3 bases from V and 4 bases from J, with 5 bases in between. The CDR3 DNA reads TGTGCCACCAGTGATCACAGCACTGAAGCTTTCTTT. Its protein is CATSDHSTEAFF.

J is TRBJ2-7 and V is TRBV27; TRBD1 might be the D (5 bases). The CDR3 runs to 14 residues. Trimming shortened V by 6 bases and J by 0 bases, and 12 bases separated the two germline ends. The V gene's germline CDR1 is MNHEY and CDR2 SMNVEV (reference sequence). The CDR3 here is CASRVTVSSYEQYF. In DNA, the CDR3 is TGTGCCAGCAGGGTGACAGTCTCCTCCTACGAGCAGTACTTC.

This clonotype was observed once. V is TRBV19 and J is TRBJ2-6; 7 positions match TRBD1. V lost 5 bases to trimming and J lost 1 base; unmatched junction nucleotides: 14. The length of the CDR3 is 19 residues. Per germline, CDR1 LNHDA and CDR2 SQIVND (reference sequence). Here the CDR3 reads CASSGGEGATVSGANVLTF. CDR3 sequence (DNA): TGTGCCAGTAGTGGGGGAGAGGGGGCGACCGTTTCTGGGGCCAACGTCCTGACTTTC.

The chain is built from TRBV5-6 and TRBJ2-7; D remains unclear. Trimming took off 4 bases at V and 0 bases at J, with 8 bases between the two ends. Looked up from germline, CDR1 is SGHDT and CDR2 is YYEEEE. The CDR3 spans 13 residues. The CDR3 spells CASSPEGSYEQYF. The CDR3 DNA sequence: TGTGCCAGCAGCCCAGAAGGCTCCTACGAGCAGTACTTC.

The rearrangement links TRBV3-1 to TRBJ2-5, with D maybe TRBD2 (6 bases). The V gene lost 1 base and the J gene lost 7 bases, with 25 bases spanning the gap. Germline assignment: CDR1 LGHDT and CDR2 YNNKEL (reference sequence). The CDR3 totals 18 residues. CDR3 in amino acids: CASSQGSKGGAVSRTQYF. Written as DNA, the CDR3 is TGTGCCAGCAGCCAAGGTTCAAAGGGAGGAGCTGTTTCCAGGACCCAGTACTTC.

This clonotype has just a few counts. The chain combines TRBV14 with TRBJ2-5; D not resolved. Trimming stripped 1 base from V and 7 bases from J, with 4 bases between. CDR1 is SGHDN, CDR2 FVKESK, per germline. This CDR3 comprises 11 residues. The CDR3 sequence: CASSQGTTQYF. CDR3 sequence (DNA): TGTGCCAGCAGCCAAGGGACGACCCAGTACTTC.

The V and J genes are TRBV4-1 and TRBJ2-7; TRBD2 matches 7 bases. This CDR3 spans 15 amino acids. Trimming at V came to 1 base and at J to 1 base, leaving 4 bases not matched to a gene. Germline loops: CDR1 MGHRA, CDR2 YSYEKL. DNA for the CDR3: TGCGCCAGCAGCCAAGCGGGGGGTGGATCCTACGAGCAGTACTTC. Translated: CASSQAGGGSYEQYF.

The gene calls are TRBV4-1 and TRBJ2-7, with a tentative D call TRBD2 (5 bases). V was clipped by 0 bases and J by 3 bases, with 9 bases between them. The CDR3 consists of 14 residues. The germline V gene encodes CDR1 MGHRA and CDR2 YSYEKL. CDR3 sequence: CASSQDPGYYEQYF. The DNA of the CDR3 is TGCGCCAGCAGCCAAGATCCGGGATACTACGAGCAGTACTTC.

This sequence joins TRBV28 and TRBJ2-2; D is unresolved. CDR3 length: 17 amino acids. V was cut by 1 base and J by 4 bases, with 16 bases left in between. Germline V gives CDR1 MDHEN, CDR2 SYDVKM. CDR3 protein: CASSLLNMGIGTGELFF. CDR3 sequence (DNA): TGTGCCAGCAGTTTATTGAACATGGGGATCGGCACCGGGGAGCTGTTTTTT.

The chain joins TRBV24-1 to TRBJ2-4; no reliable D call. CDR1 is KGHDR and CDR2 is SFDVKD in the germline V gene. The length of the CDR3 is 13 residues. V lost 3 bases to trimming and J lost 8 bases, with 10 bases between them. DNA of the CDR3: TGTGCCACCAGTGATGGATCAAGGGACATTCAGTACTTC. As protein: CATSDGSRDIQYF.

J is TRBJ2-7 and V is TRBV7-8, with 7 bases aligning to TRBD1. V shed 4 bases and J 6 bases; nucleotides not matched to a gene: 3. Germline V gene data show CDR1 as SGHVS and CDR2 as FQNEAQ. CDR3 length: 12 residues. For the CDR3, the DNA is TGTGCCAGCAGCTCCTGGACAGGCGAGCAGTACTTC. Its protein product is CASSSWTGEQYF.

The rearrangement uses TRBV12-3 or TRBV12-4 and TRBJ1-1, with D possibly TRBD1 on 5 matching bases. There are 14 residues in the CDR3. With 6 bases removed from V and 1 base from J, the gap between germline ends came to 12 bases. The CDR3 here is CASSLGPQNTEAFF. The CDR3 DNA follows: TGTGCCAGCAGCCTGGGACCGCAGAACACTGAAGCTTTCTTT.

This chain joins TRBV4-2 and TRBJ2-7; tentative D call: TRBD1 (6 bases). Germline values: CDR1 LGHNA, CDR2 YNFKEQ. CDR3 length: 16 residues. Trimming removed 4 bases from V and 4 bases from J, with 20 bases in between. DNA of the CDR3: TGTGCCAGCAGCCCTTCAGGGGCTACTGAGGTTTACGAGCAGTACTTC. The encoded protein is CASSPSGATEVYEQYF.

V is TRBV28 and J is TRBJ2-2; 7 nucleotides align to TRBD2. Germline V CDR1 and CDR2: MDHEN, SYDVKM. Germline trimming cut 5 bases from V and 3 bases from J; bases unmatched to any gene: 9. CDR3 length: 16 amino acids. The DNA for the CDR3 is TGTGCCAGCAGTCCACCCACCCGGGGGGACACCGGGGAGCTGTTTTTT. This translates into CASSPPTRGDTGELFF.

This clonotype was seen just once. The CDR3 is CASSLIAGGGTGELFF. CDR3 sequence (DNA): TGTGCCAGCAGTTTAATAGCGGGAGGCGGCACCGGGGAGCTGTTTTTT. The chain links TRBV27 to TRBJ2-2; 10 nucleotides agree with TRBD2. CDR3 size: 16 residues. Germline V CDR1 and CDR2: MNHEY, SMNVEV (reference sequence). V lost 2 bases, J lost 4 bases, and 4 bases stayed unmatched.